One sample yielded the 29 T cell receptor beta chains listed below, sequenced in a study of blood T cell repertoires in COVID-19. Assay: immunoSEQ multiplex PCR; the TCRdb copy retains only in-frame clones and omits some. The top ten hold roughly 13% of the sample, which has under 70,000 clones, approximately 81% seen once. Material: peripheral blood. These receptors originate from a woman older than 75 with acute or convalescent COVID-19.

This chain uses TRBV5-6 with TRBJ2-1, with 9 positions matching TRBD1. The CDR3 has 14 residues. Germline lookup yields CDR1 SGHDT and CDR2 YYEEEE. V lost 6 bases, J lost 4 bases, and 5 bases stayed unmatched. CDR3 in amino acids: CASIGTGSYNEQFF. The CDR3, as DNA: TGTGCCAGCATTGGGACAGGGTCTTACAATGAGCAGTTCTTC.

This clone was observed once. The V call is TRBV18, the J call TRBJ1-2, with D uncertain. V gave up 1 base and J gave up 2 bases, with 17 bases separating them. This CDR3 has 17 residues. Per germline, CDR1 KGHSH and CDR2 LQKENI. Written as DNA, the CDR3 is TGTGCCAGCTCACCACGAAATACATTGGGAGGGAACTATGGCTACACCTTC. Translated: CASSPRNTLGGNYGYTF. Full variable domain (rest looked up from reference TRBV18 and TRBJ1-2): NAGVMQNPRHLVRRRGQEARLRCSPMKGHSHVYWYRQLPEEGLKFMVYLQKENIIDESGMPKERFSAEFPKEGPSILRIQQVVRGDSAAYFCASSPRNTLGGNYGYTFGSGTRLTVV.

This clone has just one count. Here the CDR3 reads CASGTGLAGGETQYF. The DNA for the CDR3 is TGCGCCAGCGGGACCGGACTAGCGGGGGGGGAGACCCAGTACTTC. The chain uses TRBV5-1 and TRBJ2-5, with 15 bases identical to TRBD2. V gave up 7 bases and J gave up 5 bases; unmatched junction bases: 6. CDR3 size: 15 residues. CDR1 is SGHRS and CDR2 is YFSETQ in the germline V gene.

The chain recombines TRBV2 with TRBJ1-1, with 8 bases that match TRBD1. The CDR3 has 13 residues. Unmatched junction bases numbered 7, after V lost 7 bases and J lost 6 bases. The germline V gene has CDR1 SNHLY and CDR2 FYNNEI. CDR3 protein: CASNRQGWAEAFF. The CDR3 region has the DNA TGTGCCAGCAATCGACAGGGGTGGGCTGAAGCTTTCTTT.

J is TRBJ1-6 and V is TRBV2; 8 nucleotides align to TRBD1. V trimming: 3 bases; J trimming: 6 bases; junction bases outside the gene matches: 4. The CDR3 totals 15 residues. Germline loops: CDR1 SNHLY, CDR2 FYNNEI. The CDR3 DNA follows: TGTGCCAGCAGTGACACGGGACAGGTTAATTCACCCCTCCACTTT. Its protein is CASSDTGQVNSPLHF.

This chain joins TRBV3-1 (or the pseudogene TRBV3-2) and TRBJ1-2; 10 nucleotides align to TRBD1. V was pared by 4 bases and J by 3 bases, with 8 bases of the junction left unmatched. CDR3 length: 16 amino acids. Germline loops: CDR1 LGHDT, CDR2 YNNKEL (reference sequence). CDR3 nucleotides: TGTGCCAGCAGCCCAAGTCCCGGGACAGGGGACTATGGCTACACCTTC. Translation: CASSPSPGTGDYGYTF.

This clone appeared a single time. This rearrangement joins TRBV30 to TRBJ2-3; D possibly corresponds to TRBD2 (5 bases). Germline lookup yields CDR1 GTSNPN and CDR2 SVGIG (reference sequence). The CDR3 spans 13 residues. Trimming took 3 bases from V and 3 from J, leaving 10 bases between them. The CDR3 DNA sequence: TGTGCCTGGAGCACTTCGGGGACAGATACGCAGTATTTT. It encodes CAWSTSGTDTQYF.

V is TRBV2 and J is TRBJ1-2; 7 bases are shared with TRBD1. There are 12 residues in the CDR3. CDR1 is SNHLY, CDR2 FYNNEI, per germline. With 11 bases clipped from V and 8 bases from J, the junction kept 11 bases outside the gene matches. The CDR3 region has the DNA TGTGCCCGAGTAGCGCAGGGGGTCGGCTACACCTTC. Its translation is CARVAQGVGYTF.

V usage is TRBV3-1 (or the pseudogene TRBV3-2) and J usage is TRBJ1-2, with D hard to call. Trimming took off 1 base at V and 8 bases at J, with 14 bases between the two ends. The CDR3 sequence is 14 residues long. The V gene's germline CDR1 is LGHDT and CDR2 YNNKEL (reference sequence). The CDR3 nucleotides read TGTGCCAGCAGCCAAGGGGAGAAAACCGGGGGCTACACCTTC. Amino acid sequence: CASSQGEKTGGYTF.

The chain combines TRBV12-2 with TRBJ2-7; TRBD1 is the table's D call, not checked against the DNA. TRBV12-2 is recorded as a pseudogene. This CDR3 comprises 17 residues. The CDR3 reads CASRTPGGQGKGYEQYF. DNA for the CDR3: TGTGCAAGTCGCACACCGGGCGGACAGGGAAAAGGCTACGAGCAGTACTTC.

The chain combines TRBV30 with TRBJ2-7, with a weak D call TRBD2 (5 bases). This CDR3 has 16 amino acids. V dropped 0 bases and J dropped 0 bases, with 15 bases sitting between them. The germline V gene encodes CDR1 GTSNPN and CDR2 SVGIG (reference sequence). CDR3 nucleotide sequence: TGTGCCTGGAGTGTACTGGATAGCGTCGGCTCCTACGAGCAGTACTTC. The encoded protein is CAWSVLDSVGSYEQYF.

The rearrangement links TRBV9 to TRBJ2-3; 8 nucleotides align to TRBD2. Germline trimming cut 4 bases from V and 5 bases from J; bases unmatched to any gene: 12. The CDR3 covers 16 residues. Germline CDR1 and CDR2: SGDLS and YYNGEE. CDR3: CASSIGPSGLGDTQYF. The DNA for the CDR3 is TGTGCCAGCAGCATAGGTCCTAGCGGGTTAGGAGATACGCAGTATTTT.

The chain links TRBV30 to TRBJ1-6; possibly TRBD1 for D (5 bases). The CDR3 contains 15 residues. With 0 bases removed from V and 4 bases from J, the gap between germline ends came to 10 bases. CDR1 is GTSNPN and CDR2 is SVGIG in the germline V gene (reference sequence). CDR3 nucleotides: TGTGCCTGGAGTGTATCACAGGTGTATAATTCACCCCTCCACTTT. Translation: CAWSVSQVYNSPLHF.

The CDR3 DNA sequence: TGTGCCAGCAGCTTAGTAACCGGGGAGCTGTTTTTT. This encodes CASSLVTGELFF. The genes are TRBV13 and TRBJ2-2; D is undetermined. V was pared by 1 base and J by 5 bases, with 2 bases between. The CDR3 totals 12 residues. CDR1 and CDR2 from the germline V gene are PRHDT and FYEKMQ (reference sequence).

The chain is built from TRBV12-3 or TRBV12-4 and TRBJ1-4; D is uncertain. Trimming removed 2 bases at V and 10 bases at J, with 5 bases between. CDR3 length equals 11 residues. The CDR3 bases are TGTGCCAGCAGTTTACTAGGAAAACTGTTTTTT. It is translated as CASSLLGKLFF.

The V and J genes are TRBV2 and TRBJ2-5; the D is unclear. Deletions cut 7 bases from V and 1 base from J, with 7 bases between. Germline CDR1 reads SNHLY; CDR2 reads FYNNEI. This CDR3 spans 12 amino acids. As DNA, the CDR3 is TGTGCCAGCACCCAAGCCCAAGAGACCCAGTACTTC. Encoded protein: CASTQAQETQYF.

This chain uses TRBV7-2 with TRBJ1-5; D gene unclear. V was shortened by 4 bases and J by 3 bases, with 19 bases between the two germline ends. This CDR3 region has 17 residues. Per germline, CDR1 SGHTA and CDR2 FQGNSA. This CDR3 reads CASSYYGDYPPNQPQHF. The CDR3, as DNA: TGTGCCAGCAGCTATTACGGAGATTATCCCCCCAATCAGCCCCAGCATTTT.

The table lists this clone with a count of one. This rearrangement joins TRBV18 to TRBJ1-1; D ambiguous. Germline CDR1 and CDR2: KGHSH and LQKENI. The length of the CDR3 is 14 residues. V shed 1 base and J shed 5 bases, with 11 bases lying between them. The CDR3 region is CASSPQGVGTEAFF. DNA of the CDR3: TGTGCCAGCTCACCACAGGGAGTAGGTACTGAAGCTTTCTTT.

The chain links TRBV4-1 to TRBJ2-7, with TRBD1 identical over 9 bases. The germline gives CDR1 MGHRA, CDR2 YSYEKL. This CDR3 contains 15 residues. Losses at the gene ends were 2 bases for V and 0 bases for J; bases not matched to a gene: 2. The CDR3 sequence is CASSQPGQGSYEQYF. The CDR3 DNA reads TGCGCCAGCAGCCAACCGGGACAGGGCTCCTACGAGCAGTACTTC.

CDR3 sequence (DNA): TGTGCCATCAGGGACGGGACAGTTGGGGAGAAGGATACGCAGTATTTT. Its protein product is CAIRDGTVGEKDTQYF. The gene calls are TRBV10-3 and TRBJ2-3, with 7 bases that match TRBD1. Trimming cost V 6 bases and J 6 bases; bases outside gene matches: 15. CDR3 size: 16 residues. In germline, CDR1 is ENHRY, CDR2 SYGVKD.

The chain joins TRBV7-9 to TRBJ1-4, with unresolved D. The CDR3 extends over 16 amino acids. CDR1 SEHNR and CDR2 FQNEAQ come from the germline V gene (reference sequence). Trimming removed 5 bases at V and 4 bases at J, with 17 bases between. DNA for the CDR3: TGTGCCAGCAGCCTTAGTTTGGGCAAGAGTAATGAAAAACTGTTTTTT. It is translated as CASSLSLGKSNEKLFF.

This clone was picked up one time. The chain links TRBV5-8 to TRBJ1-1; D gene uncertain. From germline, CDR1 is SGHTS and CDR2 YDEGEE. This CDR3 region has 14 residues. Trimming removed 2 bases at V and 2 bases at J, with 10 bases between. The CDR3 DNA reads TGTGCCAGCAGCTTCATTCCAGGCAACACTGAAGCTTTCTTT. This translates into CASSFIPGNTEAFF.

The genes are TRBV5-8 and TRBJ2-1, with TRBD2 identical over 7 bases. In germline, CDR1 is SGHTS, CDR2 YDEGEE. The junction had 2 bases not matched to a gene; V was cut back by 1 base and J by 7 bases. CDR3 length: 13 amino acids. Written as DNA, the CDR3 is TGTGCCAGCAGCTTGTGGGGGGGGAATGAGCAGTTCTTC. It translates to CASSLWGGNEQFF.

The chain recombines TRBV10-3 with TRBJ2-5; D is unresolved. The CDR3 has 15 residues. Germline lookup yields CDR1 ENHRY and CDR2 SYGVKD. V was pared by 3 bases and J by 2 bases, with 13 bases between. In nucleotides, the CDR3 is TGTGCCATCAGTGATTCGGGTCCTGCGCAAGAGACCCAGTACTTC. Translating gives CAISDSGPAQETQYF.

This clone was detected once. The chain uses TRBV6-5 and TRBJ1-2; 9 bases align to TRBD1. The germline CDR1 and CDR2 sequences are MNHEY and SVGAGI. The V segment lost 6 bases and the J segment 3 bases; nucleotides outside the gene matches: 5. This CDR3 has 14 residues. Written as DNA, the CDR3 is TGTGCCAGCAGATCCGGACAGGGGTACTATGGCTACACCTTC. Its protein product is CASRSGQGYYGYTF.

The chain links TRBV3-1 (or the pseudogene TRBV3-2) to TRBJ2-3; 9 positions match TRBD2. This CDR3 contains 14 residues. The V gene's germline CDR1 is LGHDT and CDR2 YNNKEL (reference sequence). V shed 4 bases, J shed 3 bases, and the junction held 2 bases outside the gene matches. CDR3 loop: CASSPRGGTDTQYF. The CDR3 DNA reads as TGTGCCAGCAGCCCGCGGGGGGGGACAGATACGCAGTATTTT.

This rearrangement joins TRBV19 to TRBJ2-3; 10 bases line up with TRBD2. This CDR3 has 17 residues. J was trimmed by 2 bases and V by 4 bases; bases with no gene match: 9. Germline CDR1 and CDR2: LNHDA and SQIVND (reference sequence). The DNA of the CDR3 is TGTGCCAGTAGTAAAATGGCTAGCGGGGGCCTCACAGATACGCAGTATTTT. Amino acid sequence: CASSKMASGGLTDTQYF.

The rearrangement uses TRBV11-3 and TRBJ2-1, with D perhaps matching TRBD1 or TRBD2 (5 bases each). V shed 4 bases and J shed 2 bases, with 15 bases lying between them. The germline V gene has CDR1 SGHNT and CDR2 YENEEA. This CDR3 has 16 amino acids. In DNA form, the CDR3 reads TGTGCCAGCAGCTCAGAGGGGCTTCTAACCTACAATGAGCAGTTCTTC. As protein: CASSSEGLLTYNEQFF.

The CDR3 here is CASIDSSYEQYF. The CDR3 DNA sequence: TGTGCCAGCATAGACAGTTCCTACGAGCAGTACTTC. The V call is TRBV6-5, the J call TRBJ2-7; weak D call: TRBD1 (5 bases). The germline V gene has CDR1 MNHEY and CDR2 SVGAGI. CDR3 length: 12 residues. Trimming shortened V by 7 bases and J by 1 base, and 8 bases separated the two germline ends.